The 30 T cell receptor beta chains reported below all come from one sample, sequenced in a study of beta chain features in type 1 diabetes. Study observations and caveats: Among all four CD4+ subsets, Type 1 diabetes patients had TCRB CDR3s that were moderately but significantly shorter.

Antigens of these TCRs are unknown. Expressed TCRB transcripts got sequenced, as all isolated RNA was reverse transcribed. Measured with immunoSEQ multiplex PCR; TCRdb has only the in-frame clones, and not every one. The table records a few hundred thousand clones, 10% to 15% of them present only once. Material: naive CD4+ T cells from blood. These receptors all stem from a woman aged 18 to 35 with type 1 diabetes.

This clone was seen a few times. The chain joins TRBV2 to TRBJ2-1; unclear D gene. Looked up from germline, CDR1 is SNHLY and CDR2 is FYNNEI. This CDR3 is built from 11 residues. Trimming removed 8 bases at V and 10 bases at J, with 12 bases between. As DNA, the CDR3 is TGTGCCAGCGAGGTGGGTGCCGAGCAGTTCTTC. This sequence encodes CASEVGAEQFF.

CDR3 residues: CASSVRGQGFYEQYF. The CDR3, as DNA: TGTGCCAGCAGCGTGAGGGGACAGGGTTTCTACGAGCAGTACTTC. J is TRBJ2-7 and V is TRBV25-1, with TRBD1 matching 9 bases. Germline V gives CDR1 MGHDK, CDR2 SYGVNS. The CDR3 consists of 15 residues. V dropped 6 bases and J dropped 3; count of bases not matched to a gene: 9.

This clone occurred a few times. The V and J genes are TRBV18 and TRBJ2-7, with D tentatively TRBD1 (6 bases). Germline V CDR1 and CDR2: KGHSH, LQKENI. Trimming removed 3 bases at V and 4 bases at J, with 16 bases between. The CDR3 runs to 15 residues. The CDR3 loop reads CASSPPDWGLYEQYF. In DNA, the CDR3 is TGTGCCAGCTCACCGCCTGACTGGGGGCTGTACGAGCAGTACTTC. Using reference TRBV18 and TRBJ2-7 for the parts outside the CDR3, the full variable domain is NAGVMQNPRHLVRRRGQEARLRCSPMKGHSHVYWYRQLPEEGLKFMVYLQKENIIDESGMPKERFSAEFPKEGPSILRIQQVVRGDSAAYFCASSPPDWGLYEQYFGPGTRLTVT.

J is TRBJ2-5 and V is TRBV30; D perhaps matches TRBD2 (6 bases). There are 13 residues in the CDR3. Germline values: CDR1 GTSNPN, CDR2 SVGIG (reference sequence). V lost 5 bases, J lost 5 bases, and 15 bases lay in between. CDR3 in amino acids: CAWAGGLVETQYF. CDR3 nucleotides: TGTGCCTGGGCCGGGGGATTGGTGGAGACCCAGTACTTC.

This clone was observed a handful of times. For the CDR3, the DNA is TGTGCCAGCAGCACCCTTAGCGGGACCTACAATGAGCAGTTCTTC. Translated, it gives CASSTLSGTYNEQFF. V is TRBV7-9 and J is TRBJ2-1; 8 bases fit TRBD2. The ends lost 5 bases at V and 2 bases at J; junction bases unmatched: 5. This CDR3 is 15 amino acids long. Germline values: CDR1 SEHNR, CDR2 FQNEAQ (reference sequence). Looking up the rest from reference TRBV7-9 and TRBJ2-1 gives the full variable domain: DTGVSQNPRHKITKRGQNVTFRCDPISEHNRLYWYRQTLGQGPEFLTYFQNEAQLEKSRLLSDRFSAERPKGSFSTLEIQRTEQGDSAMYLCASSTLSGTYNEQFFGPGTRLTVL.

The V and J genes are TRBV5-1 and TRBJ2-3; perhaps TRBD1 as D (5 bases). V gave up 2 bases and J gave up 2 bases, with 21 bases separating them. This CDR3 contains 18 residues. The germline V gene has CDR1 SGHRS and CDR2 YFSETQ. The CDR3 sequence: CASSFNRQPATFTDTQYF. The CDR3 bases are TGCGCCAGCAGCTTCAACCGACAGCCAGCTACGTTCACAGATACGCAGTATTTT.

The DNA of the CDR3 is TGTGCCAGCAACCGGGACAGGTACAATGAGCAGTTCTTC. Protein product: CASNRDRYNEQFF. The chain has TRBV5-8 and TRBJ2-1, with 8 bases aligning to TRBD1. The trim removed 6 bases at V and 4 bases at J, leaving 3 bases unmatched. CDR1 and CDR2 (germline): SGHTS, YDEGEE. CDR3 length: 13 residues.

CDR3 bases: TGTGCCAGCAGCTTGGACGTGGGGCGGACTAGCGGGAACTACGAGCAGTACTTC. Protein product: CASSLDVGRTSGNYEQYF. V usage is TRBV5-4 and J usage is TRBJ2-7; 12 positions agree with TRBD2. Looked up from germline, CDR1 is SGHNT and CDR2 is YYREEE (reference sequence). Germline trimming cut 0 bases from V and 3 bases from J; bases unmatched to any gene: 10. The CDR3 runs to 18 residues.

The gene calls are TRBV10-3 and TRBJ2-1; 12 bases line up with TRBD2. This CDR3 is 14 amino acids long. Germline-derived CDR1 and CDR2 are ENHRY and SYGVKD. Unmatched junction bases numbered 4, after V lost 8 bases and J lost 5 bases. The CDR3 reads CAIATSGRHNEQFF. CDR3 DNA sequence: TGTGCCATCGCGACTAGCGGGAGACACAATGAGCAGTTCTTC.

The V call is TRBV27, the J call TRBJ2-2; 9 bases match TRBD2. The trim removed 5 bases at V and 14 bases at J, leaving 15 bases unmatched. This CDR3 region has 15 residues. Germline V gene lookup returns CDR1 MNHEY and CDR2 SMNVEV (reference sequence). The CDR3 loop reads CASSLQGLASGALFF. The CDR3 coding sequence is TGTGCCAGCAGTCTCCAGGGACTAGCTAGTGGAGCACTGTTTTTT.

This clone has just a few counts. The chain joins TRBV7-2 to TRBJ1-2; 10 nucleotides align to TRBD1. The V gene end was trimmed by 4 bases and the J gene end by 4 bases; junction bases not matched to a gene: 6. Germline V CDR1 and CDR2: SGHTA, FQGNSA. This CDR3 is built from 15 residues. The CDR3 bases are TGTGCCAGCAGCTCAGTCCGGACAGGGGGCTATGGCTACACCTTC. It translates to CASSSVRTGGYGYTF.

Only a few counts were recorded for this clone. The chain employs TRBV28 and TRBJ2-3; D is unresolved. The germline V and J ends were trimmed by 2 bases and 8 bases, with 8 bases remaining between them. Germline CDR1 reads MDHEN; CDR2 reads SYDVKM. There are 12 residues in the CDR3. The CDR3 region is CASSLLESTQYF. CDR3 sequence (DNA): TGTGCCAGCAGTTTACTAGAGAGTACGCAGTATTTT.

V and J are TRBV10-3 and TRBJ2-1; 7 bases map to TRBD2. Germline V gene lookup returns CDR1 ENHRY and CDR2 SYGVKD. V shed 8 bases and J 0 bases; nucleotides not matched to a gene: 4. This CDR3 is built from 14 residues. In nucleotides, the CDR3 is TGTGCCATCGTGGGCGGGAGCTCCTACAATGAGCAGTTCTTC. Its translation is CAIVGGSSYNEQFF.

As regards this clone: This CDR3 is also generated by other DNA sequences in the sample. The V call is TRBV7-9, the J call TRBJ1-5; no definite D call. Germline CDR1 reads SEHNR; CDR2 reads FQNEAQ (reference sequence). With 5 bases removed from V and 9 bases from J, the gap between germline ends came to 11 bases. This CDR3 is 12 amino acids long. The CDR3 region has the DNA TGTGCCAGCAGCCCCCCTACCGGGCCCCAGCATTTT. Protein sequence: CASSPPTGPQHF.

This chain links TRBV6-6 with TRBJ1-5; D gene unclear. V gave up 2 bases and J gave up 0 bases, with 5 bases separating them. The germline V gene has CDR1 MNHNY and CDR2 SVGAGI (reference sequence). The CDR3 loop spans 14 amino acids. CDR3 DNA: TGTGCCAGCAGTTACGGCGGTAGCAATCAGCCCCAGCATTTT. This gives the protein CASSYGGSNQPQHF.

This clone was observed a handful of times. The chain joins TRBV7-2 to TRBJ1-4, with a weak D call TRBD1 (6 bases). The germline V and J ends were trimmed by 5 bases and 8 bases, with 18 bases remaining between them. From germline, CDR1 is SGHTA and CDR2 FQGNSA. The CDR3 extends over 15 amino acids. The CDR3 here is CASSLHRDEGEKLFF. DNA of the CDR3: TGTGCCAGCAGCCTTCACAGGGACGAAGGGGAAAAACTGTTTTTT. Full variable domain (remainder filled in from reference TRBV7-2 and TRBJ1-4): GAGVSQSPSNKVTEKGKDVELRCDPISGHTALYWYRQSLGQGLEFLIYFQGNSAPDKSGLPSDRFSAERTGGSVSTLTIQRTQQEDSAVYLCASSLHRDEGEKLFFGSGTQLSVL.

This clone was observed a handful of times. The chain combines TRBV4-1 with TRBJ2-7; possible D gene TRBD1, 6 bases. Germline CDR1 and CDR2: MGHRA and YSYEKL. Trimming cost V 1 base and J 3 bases, with 16 bases left between them. The CDR3 totals 16 residues. The CDR3 sequence is CASSQVIRDRNYEQYF. The CDR3 DNA reads TGCGCCAGCAGCCAAGTAATCCGTGACAGGAACTACGAGCAGTACTTC.

The rearrangement uses TRBV18 and TRBJ1-1; a possible D gene is TRBD1 (6 bases). The germline gives CDR1 KGHSH, CDR2 LQKENI. V was cut by 4 bases and J by 1 base, with 7 bases left in between. This CDR3 comprises 13 residues. In DNA, the CDR3 is TGTGCCAGCTCACGGACAGCGAACACTGAAGCTTTCTTT. Its translation: CASSRTANTEAFF.

The CDR3 DNA is TGTGCCAGCAGCCTAGACGGTAATTCACCCCTCCACTTT. Translation gives CASSLDGNSPLHF. The chain joins TRBV7-2 to TRBJ1-6; D unresolved. The CDR3 extends over 13 amino acids. The ends were cut back, 5 bases at V and 6 bases at J, with 8 bases in the middle. Germline-derived CDR1 and CDR2 are SGHTA and FQGNSA.

V is TRBV7-9 and J is TRBJ1-1, with D tentatively TRBD1 (6 bases). Germline values: CDR1 SEHNR, CDR2 FQNEAQ (reference sequence). This CDR3 contains 17 residues. V was shortened by 5 bases and J by 2 bases, with 21 bases between the two germline ends. CDR3: CASSRGVDSHANTEAFF. The DNA of the CDR3 is TGTGCCAGCAGCCGAGGCGTGGACAGCCACGCTAACACTGAAGCTTTCTTT.

V and J are TRBV4-3 and TRBJ1-5, with 9 bases that match TRBD1. Germline lookup yields CDR1 LGHNA and CDR2 YSLEER. The junction had 7 bases not matched to a gene; V was cut back by 5 bases and J by 5 bases. This CDR3 region has 15 residues. The CDR3 bases are TGCGCCAGCAGCATAAACAGGGGGCTCGATCAGCCCCAGCATTTT. It specifies CASSINRGLDQPQHF.

The chain employs TRBV7-2 and TRBJ2-5, with TRBD2 as a possible D gene (6 bases). Germline CDR1 is SGHTA and CDR2 is FQGNSA. The CDR3 is 13 residues long. V lost 2 bases and J 5 bases, leaving 9 bases between the germline ends. CDR3 loop: CASSLPGVETQYF. The CDR3 nucleotides read TGTGCCAGCAGCTTACCGGGGGTGGAGACCCAGTACTTC.

This clone was seen only a few times. The chain uses TRBV10-3 and TRBJ2-7, with D maybe TRBD1 (6 bases). CDR1 and CDR2 (germline): ENHRY, SYGVKD. V dropped 0 bases and J dropped 3 bases, with 9 bases sitting between them. This CDR3 region has 14 residues. In nucleotides, the CDR3 is TGTGCCATCAGTGAGTCGGGGGCCAACTACGAGCAGTACTTC. Protein: CAISESGANYEQYF.

J is TRBJ2-4 and V is TRBV2; 9 bases agree with TRBD1. Trimming removed 8 bases from V and 9 bases from J; junction bases left unmatched: 17. The CDR3 spans 16 residues. CDR1 is SNHLY and CDR2 is FYNNEI in the germline V gene. The chain's CDR3 is CASGRTGGQGGGIQYF. In nucleotides, the CDR3 is TGTGCCAGCGGAAGGACGGGGGGACAGGGAGGCGGCATTCAGTACTTC. The variable domain in full, with the rest retrieved from reference TRBV2 and TRBJ2-4, is EPEVTQTPSHQVTQMGQEVILRCVPISNHLYFYWYRQILGQKVEFLVSFYNNEISEKSEIFDDQFSVERPDGSNFTLKIRSTKLEDSAMYFCASGRTGGQGGGIQYFGAGTRLSVL.

This clone was picked up a small number of times. The chain uses TRBV19 and TRBJ2-7; D not resolved. The CDR3 runs 11 residues. Trimming removed 6 bases from V and 5 bases from J, with 8 bases in between. Germline V gene data show CDR1 as LNHDA and CDR2 as SQIVND (reference sequence). DNA for the CDR3: TGTGCCAGTAGCAGAAAGAACGAGCAGTACTTC. Its translation: CASSRKNEQYF.

This chain connects TRBV4-1 to TRBJ2-1; D possibly corresponds to TRBD2 (7 bases). Trimming removed 0 bases from V and 6 bases from J, with 21 bases in between. This CDR3 contains 18 residues. From germline, CDR1 is MGHRA and CDR2 YSYEKL. This chain's CDR3 is CASSQEKTSAGASNEQFF. The CDR3 DNA sequence: TGCGCCAGCAGCCAAGAAAAAACCTCCGCGGGGGCTAGCAATGAGCAGTTCTTC.

This clone was recorded only once. CDR3 sequence reads: CASSVETSGRAPGTDTQYF. CDR3 nucleotide sequence: TGTGCCAGCAGTGTGGAGACTAGCGGGAGGGCGCCTGGTACAGATACGCAGTATTTT. The rearrangement joins TRBV2 to TRBJ2-3, with TRBD2 matching 14 bases. CDR1 SNHLY and CDR2 FYNNEI come from the germline V gene. This CDR3 contains 19 residues. With V trimmed by 4 bases and J by 3 bases, 12 bases remained unmatched.

This rearrangement joins TRBV6-4 to TRBJ1-2; unclear D gene. V was clipped by 0 bases and J by 7 bases, with 3 bases between them. CDR1 is MRHNA, CDR2 SNTAGT, per germline. There are 11 residues in the CDR3. CDR3: CASSDSRGYTF. In DNA, the CDR3 is TGTGCCAGCAGTGACTCTCGTGGCTACACCTTC.

This clone was counted between two and nine times. This chain connects TRBV25-1 to TRBJ2-7; the match to TRBD1 covers 7 bases. Germline loops: CDR1 MGHDK, CDR2 SYGVNS. V dropped 3 bases and J dropped 2; count of bases not matched to a gene: 7. The CDR3 is made up of 15 amino acids. The DNA of the CDR3 is TGTGCCAGCAGTGACGGGACAGTAAACGCCTACGAGCAGTACTTC. Its translation is CASSDGTVNAYEQYF.

V usage is TRBV6-5 and J usage is TRBJ2-7, with D unclear. This CDR3 region has 13 residues. Trimming removed 5 bases from V and 5 bases from J, with 13 bases in between. In germline, CDR1 is MNHEY, CDR2 SVGAGI. CDR3 bases: TGTGCCAGCAGTGCCCAGGTGCCTGACGAGCAGTACTTC. It translates to CASSAQVPDEQYF.